The 26 T cell receptor beta chains below were found in one sample sequenced in a study of cytotoxic CD8 clonotypes in ibrutinib-treated CLL. The assay was immunoSEQ multiplex PCR, and TCRdb's table has in-frame clones only and misses some. The sample lists about 76,000 clones; approximately 82% were seen once. This specimen was PBMCs, taken after 24 months of ibrutinib treatment. All receptors derive from a human donor with chronic lymphocytic leukemia.

There are a few counts of this clone. Other DNA sequences within the sample encode an identical CDR3. The chain recombines TRBV6-6 with TRBJ2-7; 7 bases match TRBD2. Germline V gene lookup returns CDR1 MNHNY and CDR2 SVGAGI (reference sequence). CDR3 length: 14 amino acids. With 4 bases clipped from V and 1 base from J, the junction kept 4 bases outside the gene matches. The CDR3 loop reads CASSSGGSSYEQYF. CDR3 nucleotide sequence: TGTGCCAGCAGTTCGGGCGGGAGTTCCTACGAGCAGTACTTC.

In nucleotides, the CDR3 is TGCAGCGTTGTTTACCAGGGGGCAATTACTGGAAACACCATATATTTT. It specifies CSVVYQGAITGNTIYF. This sequence joins TRBV29-1 and TRBJ1-3; 8 nucleotides line up with TRBD1. The CDR3 extends over 16 amino acids. CDR1 SQVTM and CDR2 ANQGSEA come from the germline V gene. V was pared by 4 bases and J by 2 bases, with 10 bases of the junction left unmatched.

This clone is deemed large. The V gene is TRBV9, the J gene TRBJ1-3, with a tentative D call TRBD1 (5 bases). This CDR3 is built from 17 residues. V was shortened by 5 bases and J by 0 bases, with 18 bases between the two germline ends. The germline V gene has CDR1 SGDLS and CDR2 YYNGEE. CDR3 loop: CASSAPGGVFSGNTIYF. CDR3 in DNA: TGTGCCAGCAGTGCTCCTGGGGGGGTCTTCTCTGGAAACACCATATATTTT.

The V call is TRBV7-9, the J call TRBJ1-1; TRBD1 is a possible D gene (5 bases). V lost 4 bases and J 1 base, leaving 13 bases between the germline ends. Germline values: CDR1 SEHNR, CDR2 FQNEAQ (reference sequence). This CDR3 region has 15 residues. The CDR3 bases are TGTGCCAGCAGCTGGGCGGGCGGGGGGAACACTGAAGCTTTCTTT. Its protein is CASSWAGGGNTEAFF.

The chain is built from TRBV6-6 and TRBJ2-5; TRBD2 matches at 16 bases. Germline CDR1 and CDR2: MNHNY and SVGAGI (reference sequence). The CDR3 totals 14 residues. The junction had 4 bases not matched to a gene; V was cut back by 6 bases and J by 9 bases. CDR3 sequence reads: CASRVGTSGRAQYF. The CDR3 DNA reads TGTGCCAGCAGAGTTGGGACTAGCGGGAGGGCCCAGTACTTC.

V and J are TRBV19 and TRBJ2-5; D is ambiguous. Per the germline V gene, CDR1 is LNHDA and CDR2 is SQIVND (reference sequence). The CDR3 loop spans 12 amino acids. Between the trimmed V and J ends, which lost 0 bases and 4 bases, there was a span of 3 bases. The CDR3 nucleotides read TGTGCCAGTAGTATAGAGCGAGAGACCCAGTACTTC. Residues: CASSIERETQYF.

The chain has TRBV19 and TRBJ2-2, with 10 bases identical to TRBD2. CDR1 is LNHDA and CDR2 is SQIVND in the germline V gene (reference sequence). Trimming removed 6 bases from V and 9 bases from J; junction bases left unmatched: 13. This CDR3 comprises 16 residues. The CDR3 is CASSQIVLAGLRELFF. The DNA of the CDR3 is TGTGCCAGTAGCCAGATTGTACTAGCGGGATTAAGGGAGCTGTTTTTT.

The chain joins TRBV10-3 to TRBJ2-1; D is uncertain. Trimming removed 4 bases at V and 5 bases at J, with 3 bases between. The CDR3 contains 11 residues. Germline values: CDR1 ENHRY, CDR2 SYGVKD. The CDR3 nucleotides read TGTGCCATCAGTGCCCACAATGAGCAGTTCTTC. Protein: CAISAHNEQFF.

This rearrangement joins TRBV11-1 to TRBJ2-7, with TRBD1 as a possible D gene (6 bases). Trimming took off 4 bases at V and 5 bases at J, with 12 bases between the two ends. The CDR3 is 13 amino acids. In germline, CDR1 is SGHAT, CDR2 FQDESV (reference sequence). The CDR3 protein is CASSSTDSNEQYF. The CDR3 DNA follows: TGTGCCAGCAGCTCAACGGACAGCAACGAGCAGTACTTC.

The genes are TRBV11-1 and TRBJ2-5, with D maybe TRBD1 (6 bases). CDR3 length: 16 residues. Germline lookup yields CDR1 SGHAT and CDR2 FQDESV (reference sequence). Trimming took 5 bases from V and 4 from J, leaving 20 bases between them. CDR3 nucleotides: TGTGCCAGCAGCCCCGACCCCTACAGGGCGCGAGAGACCCAGTACTTC. This encodes CASSPDPYRARETQYF.

This clone was observed a handful of times. This chain joins TRBV19 and TRBJ2-4; D is possibly TRBD1 (6 bases). The germline CDR1 and CDR2 sequences are LNHDA and SQIVND (reference sequence). This CDR3 spans 14 amino acids. With 4 bases removed from V and 6 bases from J, the gap between germline ends came to 13 bases. The chain's CDR3 is CASSKQGGRNIQYF. Here the CDR3 DNA reads TGTGCCAGTAGTAAACAGGGTGGGAGAAACATTCAGTACTTC.

V and J are TRBV28 and TRBJ2-2; 15 nucleotides agree with TRBD2. CDR1 MDHEN and CDR2 SYDVKM come from the germline V gene. The V and J ends lost 5 bases and 2 bases, in that order; junction bases with no gene match: 3. This CDR3 contains 17 residues. CDR3 coding DNA: TGTGCCAGCAGTAGGGGACTAGCGGGAGGTAACACCGGGGAGCTGTTTTTT. As protein: CASSRGLAGGNTGELFF.

CDR3: CASSEWENTEAFF. CDR3 DNA sequence: TGTGCCAGCAGTGAGTGGGAGAACACTGAAGCTTTCTTT. This chain uses TRBV6-1 with TRBJ1-1; no clear D gene. V was trimmed by 3 bases and J by 1 base, leaving 6 bases between them. The germline V gene has CDR1 MNHNS and CDR2 SASEGT. The CDR3 is 13 amino acids.

CDR3 sequence reads: CASSSSPGGWEFF. The CDR3 DNA is TGTGCCAGCAGCTCCTCCCCGGGCGGGTGGGAGTTCTTC. V gene TRBV7-3 combines with J gene TRBJ2-1, with D maybe TRBD2 (5 bases). CDR1 is SGHTA and CDR2 is FQGTGA in the germline V gene. The CDR3 is made up of 13 amino acids. The V and J ends lost 4 bases and 14 bases respectively, with 18 bases between them.

The chain uses TRBV7-9 and TRBJ2-5; TRBD2 matches 13 bases. The CDR3 has 15 residues. Germline V lookup: CDR1 SEHNR, CDR2 FQNEAQ (reference sequence). The junction had 10 bases not matched to a gene; V was cut back by 6 bases and J by 9 bases. CDR3 nucleotide sequence: TGTGCCAGCAGATGGACTAGCGGGAGAGAGGAGGCCCAGTACTTC. Protein product: CASRWTSGREEAQYF.

The rearrangement links TRBV5-5 to TRBJ2-5; tentatively, D is TRBD1 (6 bases). This CDR3 is 16 amino acids long. Germline CDR1 is SGHKS and CDR2 is YYEKEE (reference sequence). Trimming pared 0 bases from V and 5 bases from J, leaving 17 bases between. CDR3 amino acids: CASSLASGTIGETQYF. CDR3 DNA: TGTGCCAGCAGCTTGGCGTCCGGGACAATCGGGGAGACCCAGTACTTC.

The chain carries TRBV5-4 and TRBJ2-7; TRBD1 agrees at 8 bases. Looked up from germline, CDR1 is SGHNT and CDR2 is YYREEE (reference sequence). J lost 4 bases, V lost 4 bases, and 4 bases had no gene match. The CDR3 runs to 13 residues. In DNA, the CDR3 is TGTGCCAGCAGCCTCCAGGGGGCGTACGAGCAGTACTTC. It is translated as CASSLQGAYEQYF.

The chain uses TRBV10-3 and TRBJ2-5, with D possibly TRBD1 on 6 matching bases. Germline CDR1 reads ENHRY; CDR2 reads SYGVKD. This CDR3 comprises 15 residues. The V end lost 2 bases, the J end lost 2 bases, and 12 bases lay between the germline ends. The CDR3 coding sequence is TGTGCCATCAGTGAGCTCCGGACAGCTCAAGAGACCCAGTACTTC. Protein sequence: CAISELRTAQETQYF.

This clone was picked up one time. The CDR3 loop is CASSQGTSGAYNEQFF. The DNA for the CDR3 is TGCGCCAGCAGCCAAGGTACTAGCGGGGCCTACAATGAGCAGTTCTTC. This chain links TRBV4-1 with TRBJ2-1; the match to TRBD2 covers 10 bases. V shed 1 base and J 2 bases; nucleotides not matched to a gene: 2. Germline V gives CDR1 MGHRA, CDR2 YSYEKL. This CDR3 is built from 16 residues.

This clone has only one observation. The chain is built from TRBV7-8 and TRBJ2-2, with 12 bases fitting TRBD2. The CDR3 consists of 16 residues. The germline CDR1 and CDR2 sequences are SGHVS and FQNEAQ. Germline trimming cut 3 bases from V and 3 bases from J; bases unmatched to any gene: 2. Here the CDR3 DNA reads TGTGCCAGCAGCTTTGGACTAGCGGGATACACCGGGGAGCTGTTTTTT. This translates into CASSFGLAGYTGELFF.

The chain uses TRBV7-6 and TRBJ2-1; 10 bases align to TRBD2. J was trimmed by 12 bases and V by 2 bases; bases with no gene match: 10. From germline, CDR1 is SGHVS and CDR2 FNYEAQ. The CDR3 contains 15 residues. CDR3 loop: CASSLRLAGEEGQFF. CDR3 DNA sequence: TGTGCCAGCAGCTTACGGCTAGCGGGAGAAGAAGGGCAGTTCTTC.

The gene calls are TRBV7-2 and TRBJ2-7; D is perhaps TRBD2 (5 bases). This CDR3 has 15 residues. V was cut by 1 base and J by 3 bases, with 13 bases left in between. Germline V gene data show CDR1 as SGHTA and CDR2 as FQGNSA. Here the CDR3 reads CASSLGPGMNYEQYF. CDR3 sequence (DNA): TGTGCCAGCAGCTTAGGGCCGGGGATGAACTACGAGCAGTACTTC.

V and J are TRBV28 and TRBJ2-7; D possibly corresponds to TRBD2 (5 bases). Trimming removed 2 bases from V and 2 bases from J, with 7 bases in between. CDR1 is MDHEN and CDR2 is SYDVKM in the germline V gene. This CDR3 has 13 residues. CDR3 sequence reads: CASSLGGPYEQYF. As DNA, the CDR3 is TGTGCCAGCAGTTTAGGAGGACCCTACGAGCAGTACTTC. The full variable domain, in which reference TRBV28 and TRBJ2-7 provide the parts outside the CDR3, is DVKVTQSSRYLVKRTGEKVFLECVQDMDHENMFWYRQDPGLGLRLIYFSYDVKMKEKGDIPEGYSVSREKKERFSLILESASTNQTSMYLCASSLGGPYEQYFGPGTRLTVT.

This chain joins TRBV7-2 and TRBJ2-3; TRBD2 agrees at 7 bases. The CDR3 totals 18 residues. The V gene end was trimmed by 5 bases and the J gene end by 3 bases; junction bases not matched to a gene: 17. Germline V gene lookup returns CDR1 SGHTA and CDR2 FQGNSA. CDR3 sequence (DNA): TGTGCCAGCAGCCTTAGAAGGGGCGGGCGGGAGCGAACAGATACGCAGTATTTT. Translation gives CASSLRRGGRERTDTQYF.

This clone has just a few counts. V is TRBV27 and J is TRBJ2-7; 7 bases map to TRBD2. Looked up from germline, CDR1 is MNHEY and CDR2 is SMNVEV (reference sequence). The V and J ends lost 4 bases and 3 bases, in that order; junction bases with no gene match: 9. The CDR3 loop spans 15 amino acids. CDR3 loop: CASSSGTTPSYEQYF. The DNA of the CDR3 is TGTGCCAGCAGTTCTGGGACTACCCCGAGCTACGAGCAGTACTTC.

The V and J genes are TRBV7-2 and TRBJ1-4; D possibly corresponds to TRBD1 (5 bases). Trimming cost V 5 bases and J 6 bases, with 10 bases left between them. In germline, CDR1 is SGHTA, CDR2 FQGNSA. This CDR3 has 13 amino acids. The CDR3 region is CASSVGTHEKLFF. In DNA form, the CDR3 reads TGTGCCAGCAGCGTCGGGACCCATGAAAAACTGTTTTTT.